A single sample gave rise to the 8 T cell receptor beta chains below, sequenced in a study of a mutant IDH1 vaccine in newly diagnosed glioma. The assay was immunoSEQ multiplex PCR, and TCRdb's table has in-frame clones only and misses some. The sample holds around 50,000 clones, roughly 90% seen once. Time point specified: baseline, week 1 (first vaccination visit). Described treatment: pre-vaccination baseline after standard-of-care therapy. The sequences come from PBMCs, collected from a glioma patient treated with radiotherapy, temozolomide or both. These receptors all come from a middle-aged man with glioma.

This chain's CDR3 is CASSSGGDDTDTQYF. The CDR3 DNA follows: TGTGCCAGCAGTTCCGGAGGGGATGACACAGATACGCAGTATTTT. The genes are TRBV28 and TRBJ2-3; possible D gene TRBD2, 6 bases. CDR3 size: 15 residues. Trimming cost V 4 bases and J 2 bases, with 13 bases left between them. In germline, CDR1 is MDHEN, CDR2 SYDVKM. Looking up the rest from reference TRBV28 and TRBJ2-3 gives the full variable domain: DVKVTQSSRYLVKRTGEKVFLECVQDMDHENMFWYRQDPGLGLRLIYFSYDVKMKEKGDIPEGYSVSREKKERFSLILESASTNQTSMYLCASSSGGDDTDTQYFGPGTRLTVL.

Here the CDR3 reads CASSDLGQRSYNEQFF. The DNA for the CDR3 is TGTGCCAGCAGTGACTTAGGACAGAGGTCCTACAATGAGCAGTTCTTC. V is TRBV6-4 and J is TRBJ2-1; TRBD1 might be the D (6 bases). From germline, CDR1 is MRHNA and CDR2 SNTAGT. The CDR3 is 16 amino acids. V lost 1 base and J lost 1, with 11 bases in between.

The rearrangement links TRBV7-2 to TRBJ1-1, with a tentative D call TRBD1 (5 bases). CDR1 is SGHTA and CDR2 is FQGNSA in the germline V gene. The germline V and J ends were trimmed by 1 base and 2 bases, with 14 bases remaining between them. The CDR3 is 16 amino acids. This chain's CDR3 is CASSLVAGAANTEAFF. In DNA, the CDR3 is TGTGCCAGCAGCTTAGTGGCTGGGGCGGCAAACACTGAAGCTTTCTTT.

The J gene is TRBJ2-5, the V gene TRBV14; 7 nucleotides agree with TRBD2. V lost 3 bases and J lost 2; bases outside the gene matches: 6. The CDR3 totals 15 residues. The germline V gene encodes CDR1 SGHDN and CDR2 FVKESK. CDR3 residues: CASSQASGVQETQYF. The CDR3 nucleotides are TGTGCCAGCAGCCAGGCTAGCGGAGTACAAGAGACCCAGTACTTC.

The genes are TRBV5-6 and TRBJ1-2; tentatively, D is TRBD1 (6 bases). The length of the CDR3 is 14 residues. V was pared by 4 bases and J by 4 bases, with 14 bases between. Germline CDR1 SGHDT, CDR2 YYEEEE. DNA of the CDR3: TGTGCCAGCAGCCGAGACTGGACAGTCTATGGCTACACCTTC. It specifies CASSRDWTVYGYTF.

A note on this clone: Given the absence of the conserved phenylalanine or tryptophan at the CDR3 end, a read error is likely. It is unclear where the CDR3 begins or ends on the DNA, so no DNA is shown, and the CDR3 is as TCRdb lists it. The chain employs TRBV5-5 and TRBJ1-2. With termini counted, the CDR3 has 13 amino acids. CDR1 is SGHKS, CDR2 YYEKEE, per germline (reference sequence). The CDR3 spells CASTWGVSRKTYG.

CDR3 region: CASSVLGQGAFGYTF. The CDR3 DNA is TGTGCCAGCAGCGTCTTGGGACAGGGGGCGTTTGGCTACACCTTC. The chain recombines TRBV9 with TRBJ1-2, with 12 bases fitting TRBD1. CDR1 SGDLS and CDR2 YYNGEE come from the germline V gene. V shed 2 bases and J 7 bases; nucleotides not matched to a gene: 6. The CDR3 extends over 15 amino acids.

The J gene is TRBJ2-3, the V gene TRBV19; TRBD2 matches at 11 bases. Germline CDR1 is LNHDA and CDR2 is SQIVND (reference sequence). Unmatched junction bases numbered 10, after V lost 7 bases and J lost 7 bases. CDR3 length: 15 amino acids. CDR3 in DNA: TGTGCCAGTATGAACCTAGCGGGAGGTAGGAATACGCAGTATTTT. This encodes CASMNLAGGRNTQYF.